The 9 T cell receptor beta chains below come from one sample, sequenced in a study of T cells in localized non-small cell lung cancer. The assay was immunoSEQ multiplex PCR, and TCRdb's table has in-frame clones only and misses some. The sample lists 1,500 to 2,000 clones, roughly 28% occurring once. Specimen: normal lung tissue next to the tumor, collected before any cancer treatment. The receptors were gathered from a woman between 35 and 70 years old with stage III lung adenocarcinoma.

The chain has TRBV5-1 and TRBJ1-1; D might be TRBD1 (5 bases). Germline CDR1 and CDR2: SGHRS and YFSETQ. V lost 4 bases and J lost 0, with 19 bases in between. The CDR3 runs to 17 residues. CDR3 residues: CASSPGTDLHMNTEAFF. The CDR3 bases are TGCGCCAGCAGCCCGGGGACCGACCTCCACATGAACACTGAAGCTTTCTTT. Variable domain in full (rest from reference TRBV5-1 and TRBJ1-1): KAGVTQTPRYLIKTRGQQVTLSCSPISGHRSVSWYQQTPGQGLQFLFEYFSETQRNKGNFPGRFSGRQFSNSRSEMNVSTLELGDSALYLCASSPGTDLHMNTEAFFGQGTRLTVV.

This clone was observed a few times. The rearrangement uses TRBV14 and TRBJ2-7; D gene unclear. The CDR3 is made up of 14 amino acids. The V end was cut by 2 bases, the J end by 3 bases, with 11 bases between. Germline loops: CDR1 SGHDN, CDR2 FVKESK. This chain's CDR3 is CASSQRQNFYEQYF. In DNA form, the CDR3 reads TGTGCCAGCAGCCAACGCCAGAATTTCTACGAGCAGTACTTC.

This chain links TRBV11-3 with TRBJ2-3, with D possibly being TRBD1 (6 bases). Germline lookup yields CDR1 SGHNT and CDR2 YENEEA. The CDR3 runs to 15 residues. V was cut by 1 base and J by 3 bases, with 11 bases left in between. CDR3 residues: CASSLGTEITDTQYF. CDR3 nucleotide sequence: TGTGCCAGCAGCTTAGGGACAGAAATAACAGATACGCAGTATTTT.

This clone was detected a few times. V gene TRBV28 combines with J gene TRBJ2-7; perhaps D is TRBD1 or TRBD2 (5 bases each). Trimming took off 4 bases at V and 0 bases at J, with 10 bases between the two ends. The CDR3 is 14 amino acids. Germline V gene sequence: CDR1 MDHEN, CDR2 SYDVKM. CDR3 region: CASSSRGGSYEQYF. In nucleotides, the CDR3 is TGTGCCAGCAGTTCGAGGGGTGGCTCCTACGAGCAGTACTTC.

The sample holds a few counts of this clone. V gene TRBV9 combines with J gene TRBJ2-3; the match to TRBD2 covers 11 bases. From germline, CDR1 is SGDLS and CDR2 YYNGEE. Losses at the gene ends were 0 bases for V and 4 bases for J; bases not matched to a gene: 10. The CDR3 is 18 residues long. DNA for the CDR3: TGTGCCAGCAGCGTAGGTCATCGACTAGCGGGGAAGGCAGATACGCAGTATTTT. Encoded protein: CASSVGHRLAGKADTQYF. Based on the CDR3 plus reference TRBV9 and TRBJ2-3, the full variable domain is DSGVTQTPKHLITATGQRVTLRCSPRSGDLSVYWYQQSLDQGLQFLIQYYNGEERAKGNILERFSAQQFPDLHSELNLSSLELGDSALYFCASSVGHRLAGKADTQYFGPGTRLTVL.

The chain has TRBV11-3 and TRBJ1-3; TRBD1 is a possible D gene (6 bases). V lost 5 bases, J lost 0 bases, and 17 bases lay in between. Germline assignment: CDR1 SGHNT and CDR2 YENEEA. The CDR3 length is 17 residues. The chain's CDR3 is CASSPRSGGFSGNTIYF. As DNA, the CDR3 is TGTGCCAGCAGCCCCCGCAGTGGGGGCTTCTCTGGAAACACCATATATTTT.

The J gene is TRBJ2-7, the V gene TRBV9; tentative D call: TRBD1 (6 bases). This CDR3 contains 12 residues. Germline CDR1 SGDLS, CDR2 YYNGEE. CDR3 bases: TGTGCGAGCTCCCCAGGGGACGGGGAGCAGTACTTC. Its protein is CASSPGDGEQYF.

In this sample, this clone turned up once. The V gene is TRBV18, the J gene TRBJ2-7; a weak D match, TRBD1 (5 bases). Looked up from germline, CDR1 is KGHSH and CDR2 is LQKENI. This CDR3 has 16 amino acids. V shed 1 base and J shed 4 bases, with 17 bases lying between them. CDR3 DNA sequence: TGTGCCAGCTCACCACGAGGAATAGGGGTAGGGTACGAGCAGTACTTC. Residues: CASSPRGIGVGYEQYF.

The chain recombines TRBV11-3 with TRBJ1-5, with D possibly TRBD1 on 5 matching bases. Trimming removed 7 bases at V and 0 bases at J, with 13 bases between. This CDR3 is built from 15 residues. Germline CDR1 SGHNT, CDR2 YENEEA. The CDR3 sequence is CASTLGGYSNQPQHF. As DNA, the CDR3 is TGTGCCAGCACCCTGGGGGGATATAGCAATCAGCCCCAGCATTTT.